This T cell receptor beta chain was documented in a study of blood T cells in healthy people across ages. General study findings and limits: Naive and antigen-experienced cells could not be conclusively compared, given unsorted PBMCs.

This clonotype was picked up a small number of times. Its antigen is not identified. For the second PCR, which ran for roughly 6 to 12 cycles, a sample-barcoded 5' primer and a J-beta primer mix were used. All cDNA molecules were each tagged by a template-switch adaptor with 12 random nucleotides. At least 2.5 million CDR3-containing paired-end reads were obtained per sample. Using its own MiXCR run on the 5' RACE reads, TCRdb lists one record per CDR3 protein. This table has 1.8 million or so distinct CDR3 sequences, more than 35% appearing once. The clonotype originates from a human donor in good health. Source material: blood.

The CDR3 bases are TGCGCCAGCAGCCGCAACGGGCAGGGGAATGGCAAAAACATTCAGTACTTC. It yields the protein CASSRNGQGNGKNIQYF. The genes are TRBV4-1 and TRBJ2-4, with D tentatively TRBD1 (6 bases). V was trimmed by 4 bases and J by 3 bases, leaving 19 bases between them. Per the germline V gene, CDR1 is MGHRA and CDR2 is YSYEKL. The CDR3 spans 17 residues.